The 26 T cell receptor beta chains presented below share a single source sample, sequenced in a study of cytomegalovirus exposure and HLA in healthy donors. 60 Vbeta and 13 Jbeta primers were used in PCR. Sequencing was performed with immunoSEQ multiplex PCR; in TCRdb, only in-frame clones are kept and a portion is missing. Found here are around 180,000 clones, roughly 87% of them singletons; the top ten hold roughly 0.23%. Sequenced input: PBMCs. These receptors originate from a girl under three years old in good health and CMV-seronegative.

The sample holds a few counts of this clone. The chain links TRBV4-1 to TRBJ2-5; D might be TRBD1 (6 bases). The end of the DNA aligns better with TRBJ2-7, so the J call may be wrong. CDR3 length: 18 residues. Germline V lookup: CDR1 MGHRA, CDR2 YSYEKL. As DNA, the CDR3 is TGCGCCAGCAGCCAAGTCCCATTTGCGGTGGGGACACCCTACGAGCAGTACTTC. Its protein is CASSQVPFAVGTPYEQYF.

J is TRBJ2-3 and V is TRBV7-9, with 7 bases that match TRBD1. The germline gives CDR1 SEHNR, CDR2 FQNEAQ (reference sequence). This CDR3 comprises 15 residues. Trimming cost V 3 bases and J 0 bases; bases outside gene matches: 3. This CDR3 reads CASSFPGQSTDTQYF. The DNA of the CDR3 is TGTGCCAGCAGCTTTCCGGGACAGAGCACAGATACGCAGTATTTT. Variable domain in full (rest from reference TRBV7-9 and TRBJ2-3): DTGVSQNPRHKITKRGQNVTFRCDPISEHNRLYWYRQTLGQGPEFLTYFQNEAQLEKSRLLSDRFSAERPKGSFSTLEIQRTEQGDSAMYLCASSFPGQSTDTQYFGPGTRLTVL.

In the case of this clone: Different DNA sequences within this sample yield the same CDR3. CDR3 sequence: CASSLAGGTDTQYF. DNA of the CDR3: TGTGCCAGCAGCTTGGCGGGGGGGACAGATACGCAGTATTTT. The gene calls are TRBV7-3 and TRBJ2-3; 9 nucleotides match TRBD2. Germline loops: CDR1 SGHTA, CDR2 FQGTGA. J gave up 3 bases and V 3 bases, and 1 base lay outside the gene matches. The CDR3 sequence is 14 residues long.

The chain combines TRBV5-1 with TRBJ2-1; TRBD2 matches 12 bases. With 4 bases clipped from V and 4 bases from J, the junction kept 6 bases outside the gene matches. The CDR3 sequence is 16 residues long. Per the germline V gene, CDR1 is SGHRS and CDR2 is YFSETQ. As DNA, the CDR3 is TGCGCCAGCAGCACGCGCACTAGCGGGAGGTACAATGAGCAGTTCTTC. Translating it yields CASSTRTSGRYNEQFF.

This clone is a singleton in its sample. Other DNA sequences in the same sample also yield this CDR3. The chain is built from TRBV2 and TRBJ2-6, with D perhaps matching TRBD2 (7 bases). Germline V CDR1 and CDR2: SNHLY, FYNNEI. V lost 5 bases, J lost 2 bases, and 22 bases lay in between. CDR3 length: 19 amino acids. The CDR3 is CASSSGTGGAWAGANVLTF. In nucleotides, the CDR3 is TGTGCCAGCAGTTCCGGGACGGGGGGCGCATGGGCTGGGGCCAACGTCCTGACTTTC.

The chain has TRBV5-1 and TRBJ2-7; tentative D call: TRBD2 (5 bases). The CDR3 has 13 residues. The V and J ends lost 5 bases and 7 bases respectively, with 16 bases between them. Germline V gene data show CDR1 as SGHRS and CDR2 as YFSETQ. The CDR3 protein is CASRWLALGEQYF. The DNA for the CDR3 is TGCGCCAGCAGATGGTTAGCGTTGGGAGAGCAGTACTTC.

Only one count was recorded for this clone. This chain uses TRBV18 with TRBJ2-1, with D possibly TRBD1 on 5 matching bases. The V gene lost 3 bases and the J gene lost 9 bases, with 12 bases spanning the gap. This CDR3 is 13 amino acids long. Germline CDR1 is KGHSH and CDR2 is LQKENI. In nucleotides, the CDR3 is TGTGCCAGCTCACCCCAGGGCCTATCTGAGCAGTTCTTC. Protein: CASSPQGLSEQFF.

This clone was found once. The V and J genes are TRBV5-6 and TRBJ1-5; D is undetermined. Trimming cost V 0 bases and J 7 bases, with 8 bases left between them. The CDR3 loop spans 13 amino acids. In germline, CDR1 is SGHDT, CDR2 YYEEEE. The CDR3 region is CASSLGRLQPQHF. The DNA of the CDR3 is TGTGCCAGCAGCTTGGGGCGGTTACAGCCCCAGCATTTT.

The chain recombines TRBV30 with TRBJ2-7; TRBD1 matches 9 bases. This CDR3 is built from 12 residues. V lost 3 bases to trimming and J lost 3 bases; unmatched junction nucleotides: 0. Germline assignment: CDR1 GTSNPN and CDR2 SVGIG (reference sequence). The CDR3 DNA follows: TGTGCCTGGAGGGACAGGGGCTACGAGCAGTACTTC. As protein: CAWRDRGYEQYF.

The chain couples TRBV5-1 to TRBJ1-1; 7 bases line up with TRBD1. CDR1 is SGHRS, CDR2 YFSETQ, per germline. V shed 0 bases, J shed 6 bases, and the junction held 8 bases outside the gene matches. This CDR3 contains 15 residues. CDR3 coding DNA: TGCGCCAGCAGCTTGGGGCCAGGGGGGTCCGCTGAAGCTTTCTTT. This translates into CASSLGPGGSAEAFF.

This sequence joins TRBV4-3 and TRBJ2-1, with 7 bases identical to TRBD2. Germline loops: CDR1 LGHNA, CDR2 YSLEER. V was pared by 0 bases and J by 7 bases, with 9 bases of the junction left unmatched. The length of the CDR3 is 16 residues. The CDR3 here is CASSQDRGLPENEQFF. The CDR3 nucleotides are TGCGCCAGCAGCCAAGATAGGGGACTACCGGAGAATGAGCAGTTCTTC.

The chain employs TRBV5-5 and TRBJ2-6; perhaps TRBD2 as D (6 bases). The V end was cut by 4 bases, the J end by 1 base, with 9 bases between. The CDR3 loop spans 15 amino acids. Per the germline V gene, CDR1 is SGHKS and CDR2 is YYEKEE (reference sequence). This chain's CDR3 is CASSVGRSGANVLTF. As DNA, the CDR3 is TGTGCCAGCAGCGTTGGGAGGTCTGGGGCCAACGTCCTGACTTTC.

The chain couples TRBV7-9 to TRBJ2-3; tentatively, D is TRBD2 (6 bases). The CDR3 is made up of 16 amino acids. Germline CDR1 and CDR2: SEHNR and FQNEAQ (reference sequence). V was cut by 5 bases and J by 3 bases, with 18 bases left in between. Here the CDR3 reads CASSPSLARGTDTQYF. The CDR3, as DNA: TGTGCCAGCAGCCCATCCCTGGCGCGGGGAACAGATACGCAGTATTTT. Complete variable domain (other parts from reference TRBV7-9 and TRBJ2-3): DTGVSQNPRHKITKRGQNVTFRCDPISEHNRLYWYRQTLGQGPEFLTYFQNEAQLEKSRLLSDRFSAERPKGSFSTLEIQRTEQGDSAMYLCASSPSLARGTDTQYFGPGTRLTVL.

This rearrangement joins TRBV7-3 to TRBJ2-3, with 16 positions matching TRBD2. Germline trimming cut 0 bases from V and 5 bases from J; bases unmatched to any gene: 14. Looked up from germline, CDR1 is SGHTA and CDR2 is FQGTGA. The CDR3 has 21 residues. CDR3: CASSLTYPGLAGGPKGDTQYF. CDR3 coding DNA: TGTGCCAGCAGCTTAACGTACCCGGGACTAGCGGGGGGGCCCAAGGGAGATACGCAGTATTTT.

The rearrangement uses TRBV6-1 and TRBJ1-4; D is unresolved. The length of the CDR3 is 13 residues. The V gene's germline CDR1 is MNHNS and CDR2 SASEGT. The V end lost 6 bases, the J end lost 5 bases, and 10 bases lay between the germline ends. The CDR3 sequence: CASRGTVNEKLFF. The CDR3 nucleotides are TGTGCCAGCAGAGGTACAGTCAATGAAAAACTGTTTTTT.

This chain joins TRBV29-1 and TRBJ2-1, with TRBD2 matching 9 bases. Germline values: CDR1 SQVTM, CDR2 ANQGSEA. This CDR3 has 13 amino acids. V trimming: 2 bases; J trimming: 6 bases; junction bases outside the gene matches: 2. CDR3 residues: CSVELAGPNEQFF. For the CDR3, the DNA is TGCAGCGTTGAACTAGCGGGACCCAATGAGCAGTTCTTC.

The chain couples TRBV5-1 to TRBJ2-1; tentatively, D is TRBD2 (5 bases). The CDR3 extends over 15 amino acids. Germline lookup yields CDR1 SGHRS and CDR2 YFSETQ. V was trimmed by 0 bases and J by 2 bases, leaving 9 bases between them. The CDR3 nucleotides read TGCGCCAGCAGCTTGGCCAGCGGTCCCTACAATGAGCAGTTCTTC. Translation: CASSLASGPYNEQFF.

The V and J genes are TRBV7-3 and TRBJ2-7, with D perhaps matching TRBD2 (7 bases). Looked up from germline, CDR1 is SGHTA and CDR2 is FQGTGA. This CDR3 is built from 15 residues. With 2 bases removed from V and 6 bases from J, the gap between germline ends came to 17 bases. The CDR3 bases are TGTGCCAGCAGCTTACGTGGGGGGGCGGGGTCCGAGCAGTACTTC. Protein: CASSLRGGAGSEQYF.

This chain connects TRBV2 to TRBJ1-4; D possibly corresponds to TRBD1 (5 bases). CDR3 size: 15 residues. The V end was cut by 6 bases, the J end by 5 bases, with 16 bases between. CDR1 and CDR2 (germline): SNHLY, FYNNEI. As DNA, the CDR3 is TGTGCCAGCAGCCTATACAGGAGACACAATGAAAAACTGTTTTTT. This translates into CASSLYRRHNEKLFF.

This clone has more than one count but fewer than ten. This sequence joins TRBV7-8 and TRBJ2-2, with D tentatively TRBD2 (6 bases). Trimming shortened V by 2 bases and J by 3 bases, and 13 bases separated the two germline ends. There are 16 residues in the CDR3. From germline, CDR1 is SGHVS and CDR2 FQNEAQ. The CDR3 sequence is CASSLTPGLYTGELFF. The CDR3 bases are TGTGCCAGCAGCTTAACTCCGGGACTTTACACCGGGGAGCTGTTTTTT.

This chain uses TRBV29-1 with TRBJ2-5, with 9 bases fitting TRBD2. The CDR3 spans 16 residues. Germline V lookup: CDR1 SQVTM, CDR2 ANQGSEA. With V trimmed by 2 bases and J by 5 bases, 12 bases remained unmatched. CDR3: CSVESGLAGFYETQYF. The CDR3 coding sequence is TGCAGCGTTGAAAGTGGTCTAGCGGGGTTTTATGAGACCCAGTACTTC. Looking up the rest from reference TRBV29-1 and TRBJ2-5 gives the full variable domain: SAVISQKPSRDICQRGTSLTIQCQVDSQVTMMFWYRQQPGQSLTLIATANQGSEATYESGFVIDKFPISRPNLTFSTLTVSNMSPEDSSIYLCSVESGLAGFYETQYFGPGTRLLVL.

This chain joins TRBV25-1 and TRBJ2-1; 7 bases are a match to TRBD2. The CDR3 is 15 amino acids. V shed 2 bases, J shed 5 bases, and the junction held 6 bases outside the gene matches. The germline gives CDR1 MGHDK, CDR2 SYGVNS. CDR3 sequence (DNA): TGTGCCAGCAGTGAAACTAGCGAGGGGAACAATGAGCAGTTCTTC. Its translation is CASSETSEGNNEQFF.

This chain connects TRBV10-2 to TRBJ1-5, with 7 bases aligning to TRBD1. Trimming took 8 bases from V and 3 from J; bases not matched to a gene: 7. Germline V lookup: CDR1 WSHSY, CDR2 SAAADI. There are 14 residues in the CDR3. CDR3 DNA sequence: TGCGCCAGCCGTACCGGGACAGACAATCAGCCCCAGCATTTT. It encodes CASRTGTDNQPQHF.

This rearrangement joins TRBV11-2 to TRBJ2-7, with 7 bases matching TRBD1. V lost 2 bases, J lost 6 bases, and 7 bases stayed unmatched. The germline V gene has CDR1 SGHAT and CDR2 FQNNGV. This CDR3 contains 14 residues. The CDR3 coding sequence is TGTGCCAGCAGCTTAAACAGGGGAGTGTGCGAGCAGTACTTC. Its translation is CASSLNRGVCEQYF.

In this sample, this clone turned up once. The chain links TRBV27 to TRBJ2-1; TRBD2 aligns across 11 bases. V shed 10 bases, J shed 4 bases, and the junction held 9 bases outside the gene matches. Germline CDR1 and CDR2: MNHEY and SMNVEV (reference sequence). The CDR3 has 15 residues. The CDR3 DNA sequence: TGTGCCACTTCCCTCGGGACTAGCGGTTACAATGAGCAGTTCTTC. Amino acids: CATSLGTSGYNEQFF.

The V and J genes are TRBV4-2 and TRBJ2-6; 8 bases match TRBD2. From germline, CDR1 is LGHNA and CDR2 YNFKEQ. The J segment lost 0 bases and the V segment lost 5 bases, leaving 12 bases of the junction unmatched. This CDR3 comprises 19 residues. The CDR3 here is CASSKHPAGGTSGANVLTF. DNA for the CDR3: TGTGCCAGCAGCAAGCACCCCGCGGGGGGCACCTCTGGGGCCAACGTCCTGACTTTC.